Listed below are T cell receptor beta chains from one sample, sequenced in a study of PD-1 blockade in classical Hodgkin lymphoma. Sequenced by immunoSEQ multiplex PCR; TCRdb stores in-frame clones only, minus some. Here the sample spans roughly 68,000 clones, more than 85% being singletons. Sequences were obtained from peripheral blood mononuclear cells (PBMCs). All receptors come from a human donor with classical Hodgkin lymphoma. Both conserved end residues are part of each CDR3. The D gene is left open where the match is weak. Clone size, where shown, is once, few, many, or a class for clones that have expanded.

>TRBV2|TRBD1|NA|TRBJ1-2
CASRGQVTILYGYTF
TGTGCCAGCAGGGGACAGGTGACTATCCTCTATGGCTACACCTTC
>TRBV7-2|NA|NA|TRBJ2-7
CASSLLGSDYEQYF
TGTGCCAGCAGCTTATTAGGGAGTGACTACGAGCAGTACTTC
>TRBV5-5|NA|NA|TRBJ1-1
CASSLQGFVVNTEAFF
TGTGCCAGCAGCTTACAGGGTTTTGTAGTGAACACTGAAGCTTTCTTT
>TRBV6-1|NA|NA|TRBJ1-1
CASRVYLMNTEAFF
TGTGCCAGCCGAGTATACCTGATGAACACTGAAGCTTTCTTT
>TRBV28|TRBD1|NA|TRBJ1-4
CASSDLGDRGFLSHEKLFF
TGTGCCAGCAGCGACCTTGGGGACAGGGGGTTTTTATCCCATGAAAAACTGTTTTTT
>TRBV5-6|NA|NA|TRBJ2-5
CASSLAGWQETQYF
TGTGCCAGCAGCTTGGCAGGGTGGCAAGAGACCCAGTACTTC
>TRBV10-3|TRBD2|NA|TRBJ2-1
CAISEHGTSGYNEQFF
TGTGCCATCAGTGAACACGGGACTAGCGGTTACAATGAGCAGTTCTTC
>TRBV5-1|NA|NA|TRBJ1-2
CASRKTEFRYGYTF
TGCGCCAGCAGAAAAACAGAGTTTCGCTATGGCTACACCTTC
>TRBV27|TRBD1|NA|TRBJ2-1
CASSRTGVNEQFF
TGTGCCAGCAGTCGGACAGGGGTCAATGAGCAGTTCTTC
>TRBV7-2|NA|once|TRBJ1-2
CASSRSDDHGYTF
TGTGCCAGCAGCAGAAGTGACGATCACGGCTACACCTTC
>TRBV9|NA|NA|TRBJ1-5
CASSRNEGHQPQHF
TGTGCCAGCAGCCGCAACGAGGGGCATCAGCCCCAGCATTTT
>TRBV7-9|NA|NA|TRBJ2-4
CASSFSTGIKNIQYF
TGTGCCAGCAGCTTCTCAACAGGGATAAAAAACATTCAGTACTTC
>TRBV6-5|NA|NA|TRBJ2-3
CASSSPDTQYF
TGTGCCAGCAGTTCCCCAGATACGCAGTATTTT
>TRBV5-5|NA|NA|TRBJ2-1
CASTPHEGGTEQFF
TGTGCCAGCACCCCCCATGAGGGAGGCACTGAGCAGTTCTTC
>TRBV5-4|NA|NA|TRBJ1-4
CASSLGGSTNEKLFF
TGTGCCAGCAGCTTAGGAGGTTCAACTAATGAAAAACTGTTTTTT
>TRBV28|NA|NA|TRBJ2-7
CASSADASYEQYF
TGTGCCAGCAGTGCGGACGCCTCCTACGAGCAGTACTTC
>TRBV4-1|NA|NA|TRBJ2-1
CASSQERSMFGEQFF
TGCGCCAGCAGCCAAGAACGCTCCATGTTTGGGGAGCAGTTCTTC
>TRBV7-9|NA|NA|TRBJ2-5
CASSLFSAGRETQYF
TGTGCCAGCAGCTTATTTTCGGCTGGTAGGGAGACCCAGTACTTC
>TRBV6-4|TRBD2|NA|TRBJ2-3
CASSDPPSGGPQGDTQYF
TGTGCCAGCAGTGACCCTCCTAGCGGGGGGCCTCAGGGAGATACGCAGTATTTT
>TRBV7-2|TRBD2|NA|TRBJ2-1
CASSLLTSGAGKQFF
TGTGCCAGCAGCTTACTGACTAGCGGTGCGGGTAAGCAGTTCTTC
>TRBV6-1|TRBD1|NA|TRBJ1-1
CASRQRLQGNAEAFF
TGTGCCAGCAGGCAAAGATTACAGGGGAACGCTGAAGCTTTCTTT
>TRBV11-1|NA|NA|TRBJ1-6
CASSSMGGYNSPLHF
TGTGCCAGCAGCTCCATGGGAGGCTATAATTCACCCCTCCACTTT
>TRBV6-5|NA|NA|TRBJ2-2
CASSLVNTGELFF
TGTGCCAGCAGCCTAGTGAACACCGGGGAGCTGTTTTTT
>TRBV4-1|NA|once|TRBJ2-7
CASSQYTGSAYEQYF
TGCGCCAGCAGCCAGTACACAGGGAGTGCCTACGAGCAGTACTTC
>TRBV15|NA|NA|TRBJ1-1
CATSRDPAGTEAFF
TGTGCCACCAGCAGAGATCCGGCTGGTACTGAAGCTTTCTTT
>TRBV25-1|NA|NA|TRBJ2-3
CASSPGSRVADTQYF
TGTGCCAGCTCTCCGGGGTCTCGGGTAGCAGATACGCAGTATTTT
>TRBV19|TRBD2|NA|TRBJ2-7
CASGSGTSIYEQYF
TGTGCCAGCGGTTCCGGGACTAGCATTTACGAGCAGTACTTC
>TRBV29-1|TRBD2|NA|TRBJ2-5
CSVEDLGTSVIQETQYF
TGCAGCGTTGAAGATCTAGGGACTAGTGTGATACAAGAGACCCAGTACTTC